The 17 T cell receptor beta chains in this list originate from one sample, sequenced in a study of blood T cells in healthy people across ages. A second roughly 6 to 12 cycle PCR used barcoded and J-beta primers. TCRdb reprocessed the 5' RACE reads with MiXCR, giving one entry per CDR3 protein. The sample carries around 990,000 distinct CDR3 sequences, more than 30% recorded once. Source material: blood. These receptors were obtained from a man aged 18-30 years in good health.

This clonotype has just a few counts. This sequence joins TRBV4-1 and TRBJ1-6, with D possibly being TRBD1 (6 bases). The CDR3 has 15 amino acids. The V gene lost 5 bases and the J gene lost 7 bases, with 15 bases spanning the gap. The germline V gene encodes CDR1 MGHRA and CDR2 YSYEKL. The DNA for the CDR3 is TGCGCCAGCAGCATAAGACAGGCACCCAATTCACCCCTCCACTTT. This gives the protein CASSIRQAPNSPLHF.

This chain joins TRBV12-3 or TRBV12-4 and TRBJ1-6; D gene unclear. The CDR3 has 13 amino acids. V lost 3 bases to trimming and J lost 9 bases, with 9 bases between them. CDR3 sequence: CASSFDNSSPLHF. In DNA, the CDR3 is TGTGCCAGCAGTTTCGACAACAGTTCACCCCTCCACTTT.

This clonotype occurred a few times. This chain joins TRBV20-1 and TRBJ1-1; D call uncertain. V lost 6 bases and J lost 1, with 18 bases in between. CDR3 length: 15 amino acids. Germline assignment: CDR1 DFQATT and CDR2 SNEGSKA (reference sequence). The CDR3 nucleotides are TGCAGTGCGCCACTGTTGCGTAGTCCGAACACTGAAGCTTTCTTT. Its translation: CSAPLLRSPNTEAFF.

A note on this clonotype: A junction boundary mismatches the germline segment, possibly from a read error. This chain connects TRBV20-1 to TRBJ2-7, with 9 bases that match TRBD2. Germline V gives CDR1 DFQATT, CDR2 SNEGSKA (reference sequence). The CDR3 has 15 amino acids. Here the CDR3 DNA reads TGCAGTGCTAGAGATCCGGCGGGGGGGCCCTATGAGCAGTACTTC. Amino acids: CSARDPAGGPYEQYF.

The chain employs TRBV12-3 or TRBV12-4 and TRBJ1-1; 7 bases align to TRBD1. Unmatched junction bases numbered 7, after V lost 5 bases and J lost 4 bases. The CDR3 has 14 residues. The CDR3 DNA sequence: TGTGCCAGCAGTAAGGGACAGCCAGGCACTGAAGCTTTCTTT. It yields the protein CASSKGQPGTEAFF.

The rearrangement joins TRBV15 to TRBJ1-1; D might be TRBD1 (5 bases). Trimming removed 1 base from V and 0 bases from J, with 9 bases in between. This CDR3 comprises 15 residues. Germline V gene lookup returns CDR1 LNHNV and CDR2 YYDKDF (reference sequence). Written as DNA, the CDR3 is TGTGCCACCAGCAGAGGACGGGGCATGAACACTGAAGCTTTCTTT. Encoded protein: CATSRGRGMNTEAFF.

There are many counts of this clonotype. The chain is built from TRBV5-6 and TRBJ1-2; no reliable D call. The CDR3 loop spans 14 amino acids. Germline assignment: CDR1 SGHDT and CDR2 YYEEEE. Trimming stripped 0 bases from V and 3 bases from J, with 9 bases between. In DNA form, the CDR3 reads TGTGCCAGCAGCTTGGGACGGCGGGACTATGGCTACACCTTC. Amino acid sequence: CASSLGRRDYGYTF.

The gene calls are TRBV4-2 and TRBJ2-1; possible D gene TRBD1, 8 bases. Trimming removed 1 base at V and 7 bases at J, with 26 bases between. Germline assignment: CDR1 LGHNA and CDR2 YNFKEQ. There are 19 residues in the CDR3. The CDR3 reads CASSQVATQGGTGRNEQFF. CDR3 in DNA: TGTGCCAGCAGCCAAGTTGCGACCCAGGGGGGGACAGGAAGGAATGAGCAGTTCTTC.

V usage is TRBV20-1 and J usage is TRBJ1-5; TRBD1 aligns across 7 bases. The J segment lost 5 bases and the V segment lost 1 base, leaving 2 bases of the junction unmatched. Germline V gene data show CDR1 as DFQATT and CDR2 as SNEGSKA (reference sequence). This CDR3 contains 13 residues. CDR3 protein: CSARVTGDQPQHF. CDR3 nucleotide sequence: TGCAGTGCTAGAGTAACAGGGGATCAGCCCCAGCATTTT.

In its sample, this clonotype was seen many times. The rearrangement joins TRBV7-3 to TRBJ2-3; 14 bases line up with TRBD2. The CDR3 sequence is 16 residues long. Trimming removed 4 bases from V and 8 bases from J; junction bases left unmatched: 8. Germline CDR1 and CDR2: SGHTA and FQGTGA. As DNA, the CDR3 is TGTGCCAGCAGCTCCACGACTAGCGGGGGGGCCGGTACGCAGTATTTT. The encoded protein is CASSSTTSGGAGTQYF.

This clonotype occurred a few times. The rearrangement joins TRBV28 to TRBJ2-4, with 8 bases lining up with TRBD2. CDR3 length equals 14 residues. The germline gives CDR1 MDHEN, CDR2 SYDVKM. With V trimmed by 3 bases and J by 6 bases, 4 bases remained unmatched. Written as DNA, the CDR3 is TGTGCCAGCAGTTTGACCGGGAGGGGAAACATTCAGTACTTC. It specifies CASSLTGRGNIQYF.

DNA of the CDR3: TGTGCCAGCACTCGACAGCCAAACACCGGGGAGCTGTTTTTT. Its protein product is CASTRQPNTGELFF. The chain employs TRBV25-1 and TRBJ2-2; possible D gene TRBD1, 5 bases. Germline loops: CDR1 MGHDK, CDR2 SYGVNS. Trimming removed 7 bases from V and 2 bases from J, with 11 bases in between. The CDR3 has 14 residues.

This clonotype was counted between two and nine times. J is TRBJ1-5 and V is TRBV6-2 or TRBV6-3; 7 bases line up with TRBD1. V shed 4 bases, J shed 6 bases, and the junction held 6 bases outside the gene matches. The CDR3 spans 14 residues. Germline CDR1 is MNHEY and CDR2 is SVGEGT. The CDR3 reads CASSLNSGGQPQHF. In DNA, the CDR3 is TGTGCCAGCAGTTTGAACTCAGGGGGTCAGCCCCAGCATTTT.

This clonotype was observed a handful of times. CDR3 residues: CATLQGSTDTQYF. CDR3 bases: TGTGCCACCCTTCAGGGGAGCACAGATACGCAGTATTTT. This chain uses TRBV15 with TRBJ2-3; perhaps TRBD1 as D (6 bases). This CDR3 comprises 13 residues. V lost 8 bases and J lost 0, with 9 bases in between. Germline V gene lookup returns CDR1 LNHNV and CDR2 YYDKDF (reference sequence).

The chain recombines TRBV7-2 with TRBJ1-2; TRBD1 is a possible D gene (5 bases). There are 16 residues in the CDR3. Trimming left V 0 bases short and J 7 bases short, with 18 bases between. Germline V gene lookup returns CDR1 SGHTA and CDR2 FQGNSA. The CDR3 here is CASSLASGGAIAGYTF. CDR3 in DNA: TGTGCCAGCAGCTTAGCGTCTGGAGGGGCGATTGCTGGCTACACCTTC. The full variable domain, in which reference TRBV7-2 and TRBJ1-2 provide the parts outside the CDR3, is GAGVSQSPSNKVTEKGKDVELRCDPISGHTALYWYRQSLGQGLEFLIYFQGNSAPDKSGLPSDRFSAERTGGSVSTLTIQRTQQEDSAVYLCASSLASGGAIAGYTFGSGTRLTVV.

The CDR3 sequence is CASSQLSSPSSGDTDTQYF. In DNA, the CDR3 is TGTGCCAGCAGCCAACTATCCTCCCCTTCTAGCGGGGACACAGATACGCAGTATTTT. The chain combines TRBV3-1 with TRBJ2-3; 9 positions agree with TRBD2. CDR1 and CDR2 (germline): LGHDT, YNNKEL (reference sequence). This CDR3 contains 19 residues. V gave up 2 bases and J gave up 2 bases; unmatched junction bases: 14.

The genes are TRBV27 and TRBJ1-1; D is perhaps TRBD1 (5 bases). The CDR3 length is 16 residues. Germline V gene lookup returns CDR1 MNHEY and CDR2 SMNVEV (reference sequence). Trimming took off 4 bases at V and 1 base at J, with 16 bases between the two ends. The DNA for the CDR3 is TGTGCCAGCAGTTCCCCCAACAGGAGGGGGAACACTGAAGCTTTCTTT. Translation: CASSSPNRRGNTEAFF.